This TCR beta chain was obtained from a study of cytotoxic CD8 clonotypes in ibrutinib-treated CLL. Study background: The group held 11 relapsed/refractory and around 14 treatment-naive patients, with some 17 IGHV unmutated. Study-wide results and caveats: Samples were collected at differing times from sustained-remission and progressing patients.

The data were produced by immunoSEQ multiplex PCR, yet TCRdb's version contains in-frame clones alone and is incomplete. The sample consists of 300,000 to 400,000 clones, about 61% of them appearing once. Points on this clone: Its target is unknown.

Germline V lookup: CDR1 SQVTM, CDR2 ANQGSEA. CDR3 length equals 12 residues. V gave up 4 bases and J gave up 4 bases; unmatched junction bases: 3. Source: PBMCs, taken after 36 months of ibrutinib treatment. The V call is TRBV29-1, the J call TRBJ1-2; 7 bases map to TRBD1. This clonotype was sampled from a human donor with chronic lymphocytic leukemia. The CDR3 is CSVGGGAYGYTF. The CDR3 DNA is TGCAGCGTTGGAGGGGGCGCCTATGGCTACACCTTC.